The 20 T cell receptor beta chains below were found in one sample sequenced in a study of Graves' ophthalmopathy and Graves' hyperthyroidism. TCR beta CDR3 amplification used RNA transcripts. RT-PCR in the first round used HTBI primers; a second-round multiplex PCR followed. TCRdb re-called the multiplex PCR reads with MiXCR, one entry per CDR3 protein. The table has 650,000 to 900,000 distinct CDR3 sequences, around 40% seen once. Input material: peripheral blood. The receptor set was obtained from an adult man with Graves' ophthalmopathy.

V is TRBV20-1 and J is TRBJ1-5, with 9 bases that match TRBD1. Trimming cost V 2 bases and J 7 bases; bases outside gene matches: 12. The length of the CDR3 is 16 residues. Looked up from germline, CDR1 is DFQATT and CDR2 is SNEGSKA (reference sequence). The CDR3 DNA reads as TGCAGTGCTAGAAGTACCGGGACAGGGAATTTACAGCCCCAGCATTTT. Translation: CSARSTGTGNLQPQHF.

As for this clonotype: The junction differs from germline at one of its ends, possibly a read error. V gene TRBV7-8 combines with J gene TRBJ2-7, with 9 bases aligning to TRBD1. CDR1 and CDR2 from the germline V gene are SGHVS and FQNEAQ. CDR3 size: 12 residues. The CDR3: CSSTGGGHEQYF. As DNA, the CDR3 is TGCAGCTCTACAGGGGGCGGCCACGAGCAGTACTTC.

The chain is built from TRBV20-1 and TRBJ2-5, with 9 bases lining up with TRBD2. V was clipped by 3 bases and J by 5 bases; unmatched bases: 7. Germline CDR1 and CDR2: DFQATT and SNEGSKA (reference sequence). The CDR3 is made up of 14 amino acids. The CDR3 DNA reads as TGCAGTGCTAGGTCTGCGGGGGGGTTGGAGACCCAGTACTTC. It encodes CSARSAGGLETQYF.

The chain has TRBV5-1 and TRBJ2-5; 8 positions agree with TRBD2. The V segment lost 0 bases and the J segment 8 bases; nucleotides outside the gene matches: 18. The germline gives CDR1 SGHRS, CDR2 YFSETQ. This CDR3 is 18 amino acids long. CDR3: CASSLATDGTREWATQYF. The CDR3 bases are TGCGCCAGCAGCTTGGCCACCGACGGGACTAGGGAATGGGCAACCCAGTACTTC.

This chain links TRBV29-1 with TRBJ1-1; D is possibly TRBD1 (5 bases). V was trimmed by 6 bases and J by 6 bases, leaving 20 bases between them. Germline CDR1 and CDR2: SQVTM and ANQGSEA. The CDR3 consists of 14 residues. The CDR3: CSVAGRVDSSEAFF. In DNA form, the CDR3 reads TGCAGCGTCGCCGGTAGAGTCGACAGCTCTGAAGCTTTCTTT.

As DNA, the CDR3 is TGTGCCAGCAGTGCAGCGCAGGGACAGATTACCTATAGCAATCAGCCCCAGCATTTT. It yields the protein CASSAAQGQITYSNQPQHF. The J gene is TRBJ1-5, the V gene TRBV12-1. TRBV12-1 counts as a pseudogene. This CDR3 contains 19 residues.

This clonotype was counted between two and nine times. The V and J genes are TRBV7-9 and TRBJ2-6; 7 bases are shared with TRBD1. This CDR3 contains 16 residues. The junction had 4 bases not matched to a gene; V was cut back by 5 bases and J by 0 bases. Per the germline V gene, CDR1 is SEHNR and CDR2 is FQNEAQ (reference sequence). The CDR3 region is CASSPTGTSGANVLTF. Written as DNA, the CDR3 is TGTGCCAGCAGCCCGACAGGGACCTCTGGGGCCAACGTCCTGACTTTC.

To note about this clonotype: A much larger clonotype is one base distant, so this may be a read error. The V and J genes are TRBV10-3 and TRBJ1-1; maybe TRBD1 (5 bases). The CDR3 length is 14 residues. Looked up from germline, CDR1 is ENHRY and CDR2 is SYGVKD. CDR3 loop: CATSERGENIEAFF. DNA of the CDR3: TGTGCCACCAGTGAACGGGGCGAGAACATTGAAGCTTTCTTT.

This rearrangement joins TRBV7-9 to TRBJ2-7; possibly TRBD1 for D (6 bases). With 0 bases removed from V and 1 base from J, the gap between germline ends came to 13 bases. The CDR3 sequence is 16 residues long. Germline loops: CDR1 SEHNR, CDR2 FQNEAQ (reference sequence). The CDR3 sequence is CASSLAASGESYEQYF. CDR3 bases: TGTGCCAGCAGCTTAGCGGCGTCAGGGGAATCCTACGAGCAGTACTTC.

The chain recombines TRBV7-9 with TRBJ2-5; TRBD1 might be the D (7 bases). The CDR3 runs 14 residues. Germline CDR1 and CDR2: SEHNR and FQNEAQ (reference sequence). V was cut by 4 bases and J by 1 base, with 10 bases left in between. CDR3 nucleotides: TGTGCCAGCAGCTCCAGGGGGGCCCAAGAGACCCAGTACTTC. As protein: CASSSRGAQETQYF.

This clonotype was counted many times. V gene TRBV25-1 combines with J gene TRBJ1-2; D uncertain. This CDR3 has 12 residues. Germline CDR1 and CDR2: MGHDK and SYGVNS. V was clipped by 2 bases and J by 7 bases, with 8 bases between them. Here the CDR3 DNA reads TGTGCCAGCAGTGAAGGAAGGGCTGGCTACACCTTC. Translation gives CASSEGRAGYTF.

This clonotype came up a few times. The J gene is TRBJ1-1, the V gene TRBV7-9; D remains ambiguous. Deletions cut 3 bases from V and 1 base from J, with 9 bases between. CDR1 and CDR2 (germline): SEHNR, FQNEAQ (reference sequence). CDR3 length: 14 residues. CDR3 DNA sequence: TGTGCCAGCAGCTTGGAAACCCAGAACACTGAAGCTTTCTTT. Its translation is CASSLETQNTEAFF.

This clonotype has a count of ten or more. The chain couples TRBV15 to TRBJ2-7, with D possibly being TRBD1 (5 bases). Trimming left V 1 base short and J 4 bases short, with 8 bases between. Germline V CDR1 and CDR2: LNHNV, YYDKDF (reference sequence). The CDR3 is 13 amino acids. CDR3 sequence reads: CATSRVSGYEQYF. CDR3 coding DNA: TGTGCCACCAGCAGAGTCTCAGGGTACGAGCAGTACTTC.

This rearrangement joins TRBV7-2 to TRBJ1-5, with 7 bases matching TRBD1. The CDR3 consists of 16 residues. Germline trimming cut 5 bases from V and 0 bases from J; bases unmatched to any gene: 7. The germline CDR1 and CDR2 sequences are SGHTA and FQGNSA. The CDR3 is CASSLGTVYSNQPQHF. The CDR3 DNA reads TGTGCCAGCAGCCTCGGGACAGTGTATAGCAATCAGCCCCAGCATTTT.

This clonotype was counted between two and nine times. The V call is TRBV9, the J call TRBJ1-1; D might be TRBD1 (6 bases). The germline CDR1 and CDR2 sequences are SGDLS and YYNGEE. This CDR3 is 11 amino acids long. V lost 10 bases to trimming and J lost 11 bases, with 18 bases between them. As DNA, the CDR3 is TGTGCCTGGAGTGTAGGGGGTATGGCTTTCTTT. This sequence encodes CAWSVGGMAFF. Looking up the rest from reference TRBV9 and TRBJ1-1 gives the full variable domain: DSGVTQTPKHLITATGQRVTLRCSPRSGDLSVYWYQQSLDQGLQFLIQYYNGEERAKGNILERFSAQQFPDLHSELNLSSLELGDSALYFCAWSVGGMAFFGQGTRLTVV.

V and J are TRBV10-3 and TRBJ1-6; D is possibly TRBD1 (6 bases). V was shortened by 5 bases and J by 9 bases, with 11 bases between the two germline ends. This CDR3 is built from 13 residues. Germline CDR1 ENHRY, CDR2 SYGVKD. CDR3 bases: TGTGCCATCAGTACAGGGAGTAGTTCACCCCTCCACTTT. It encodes CAISTGSSSPLHF.

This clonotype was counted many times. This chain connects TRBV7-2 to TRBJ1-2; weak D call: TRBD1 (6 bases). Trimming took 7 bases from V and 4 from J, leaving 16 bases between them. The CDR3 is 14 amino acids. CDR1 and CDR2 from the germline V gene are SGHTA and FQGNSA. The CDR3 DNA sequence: TGTGCCAGCACCCAAAAAGGGGGTACCTATGGCTACACCTTC. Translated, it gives CASTQKGGTYGYTF.

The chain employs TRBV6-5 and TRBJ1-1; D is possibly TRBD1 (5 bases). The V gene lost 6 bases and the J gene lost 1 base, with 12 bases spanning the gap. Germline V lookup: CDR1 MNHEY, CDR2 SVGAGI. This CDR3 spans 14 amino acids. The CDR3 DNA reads TGTGCCAGCAGCACCAGGGTATGGAACACTGAAGCTTTCTTT. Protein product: CASSTRVWNTEAFF.

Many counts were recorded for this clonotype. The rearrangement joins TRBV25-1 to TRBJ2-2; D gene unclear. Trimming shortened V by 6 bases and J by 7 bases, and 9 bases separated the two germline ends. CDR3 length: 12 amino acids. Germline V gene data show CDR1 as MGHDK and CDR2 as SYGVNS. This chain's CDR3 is CASSQVHGELFF. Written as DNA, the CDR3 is TGTGCCAGCAGCCAAGTACACGGGGAGCTGTTTTTT.

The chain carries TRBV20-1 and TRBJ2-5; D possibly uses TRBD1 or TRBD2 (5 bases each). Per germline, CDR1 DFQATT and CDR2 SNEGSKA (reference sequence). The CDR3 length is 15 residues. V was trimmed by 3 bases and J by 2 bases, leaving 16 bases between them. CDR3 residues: CSARVPGSGQETQYF. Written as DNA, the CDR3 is TGCAGTGCTAGGGTCCCAGGGAGTGGGCAAGAGACCCAGTACTTC.